Included here is one T cell receptor (beta chain) sequence, with context. What it binds is unknown. This record belongs to a study of T cells in women clearing cervical HPV infection. Whole-study context: For cases, blood was sampled a median approximately 150 days after lesion detection, interquartile range about 90 to 230 days.

Study-level findings and limits: Repertoire richness, not evenness, was significantly elevated in CIN3+ cases versus controls. Cases and controls were distinguished at AUC 0.83 by richness and V genes.

Some clones are missing from TCRdb's copy, which holds only in-frame ones; the method was immunoSEQ multiplex PCR. The sample holds roughly 30,000 clones. The sequencing input was blood buffy coat. The clonotype comes from a woman between 18 and 75 years old with a cervical HPV16 infection that either progressed to CIN3+ or cleared (not recorded which).

CDR3 amino acids: CASIMGGGRAYEQYF. The DNA read from the CDR3 is TGTGCCAGCATCATGGGGGGAGGGAGAGCCTACGAG. The V call is TRBV2, the J call TRBJ2-7, with 7 bases identical to TRBD2. The DNA ends 3 residues before the CDR3 does, and the rest of the CDR3 is filled in from the germline J gene. Germline loops: CDR1 SNHLY, CDR2 FYNNEI. The V and J ends lost 7 bases and 2 bases, in that order; junction bases with no gene match: 11. The CDR3 runs 15 residues.